Listed here are 7 T cell receptor beta chains from one sample, sequenced in a study of blood T cell repertoires in COVID-19. This table comes from immunoSEQ multiplex PCR, and its TCRdb copy is limited to in-frame clones, with some not included. The sample has about 98,000 clones, 87% seen once; the top ten hold 4.5%. Sequencing was performed on peripheral blood. These receptors all stem from a man between 65 and 80 years old with acute or convalescent COVID-19.

The chain recombines TRBV11-2 with TRBJ2-5; 10 bases align to TRBD1. This CDR3 has 15 amino acids. V gave up 8 bases and J gave up 5 bases; unmatched junction bases: 11. Germline V gene sequence: CDR1 SGHAT, CDR2 FQNNGV. The CDR3 is CASGSATGGRETQYF. The CDR3 DNA is TGTGCCAGCGGGTCTGCGACAGGGGGCCGGGAGACCCAGTACTTC.

The chain employs TRBV12-3 or TRBV12-4 and TRBJ2-1, with 8 bases fitting TRBD2. V lost 10 bases and J lost 2; bases outside the gene matches: 4. This CDR3 spans 13 amino acids. Written as DNA, the CDR3 is TGTGCCACCACGGGACTAGCCTACAATGAGCAGTTCTTC. Translating gives CATTGLAYNEQFF.

The rearrangement links TRBV3-1 (or the pseudogene TRBV3-2) to TRBJ1-6; weak D call: TRBD1 (5 bases). The CDR3 totals 15 residues. Germline V gives CDR1 LGHDT, CDR2 YNNKEL (reference sequence). Trimming pared 1 base from V and 7 bases from J, leaving 11 bases between. CDR3: CASSQGGQANSPLHF. The CDR3 nucleotides are TGTGCCAGCAGCCAAGGGGGCCAAGCAAATTCACCCCTCCACTTT.

This rearrangement joins TRBV5-1 to TRBJ1-3, with 7 bases aligning to TRBD1. In germline, CDR1 is SGHRS, CDR2 YFSETQ. This CDR3 has 14 residues. V gave up 2 bases and J gave up 4 bases; unmatched junction bases: 3. The CDR3 nucleotides read TGCGCCAGCAGCTTACAGGGGTTCGGAAACACCATATATTTT. Translated, it gives CASSLQGFGNTIYF. The entire variable domain, with the rest obtained from reference TRBV5-1 and TRBJ1-3, is as follows: KAGVTQTPRYLIKTRGQQVTLSCSPISGHRSVSWYQQTPGQGLQFLFEYFSETQRNKGNFPGRFSGRQFSNSRSEMNVSTLELGDSALYLCASSLQGFGNTIYFGEGSWLTVV.

The genes are TRBV28 and TRBJ2-5; a weak D match, TRBD2 (7 bases). The V end was cut by 6 bases, the J end by 2 bases, with 22 bases between. The germline V gene has CDR1 MDHEN and CDR2 SYDVKM. CDR3 length equals 17 residues. In DNA, the CDR3 is TGTGCCAGCAGCTCCGTTGGGGGGGGCGCGGGGCAAGAGACCCAGTACTTC. This sequence encodes CASSSVGGGAGQETQYF.

The CDR3 DNA sequence: TGTGCCAGCAGCTTGTGGGGCCCCTCTGGAAACACCATATATTTT. Protein sequence: CASSLWGPSGNTIYF. The rearrangement links TRBV5-4 to TRBJ1-3; possibly TRBD1 for D (5 bases). V lost 1 base and J 0 bases, leaving 8 bases between the germline ends. The CDR3 spans 15 residues. Germline assignment: CDR1 SGHNT and CDR2 YYREEE (reference sequence).

The chain carries TRBV6-5 and TRBJ1-6; D not resolved. V was cut by 0 bases and J by 0 bases, with 6 bases left in between. The germline V gene has CDR1 MNHEY and CDR2 SVGAGI. This CDR3 spans 16 amino acids. CDR3 protein: CASSYSGSSYNSPLHF. The DNA for the CDR3 is TGTGCCAGCAGTTACTCCGGGAGCTCCTATAATTCACCCCTCCACTTT.